This TCR beta chain was documented in a study of shared clonotypes between healthy human individuals. This CDR3 comprises 14 residues. Germline V CDR1 and CDR2: MNHEY, SVGAGI. With 0 bases removed from V and 3 bases from J, the gap between germline ends came to 9 bases. Adult donors, all healthy and HIV-negative, had no recent acute infections or vaccinations. Sequencing was performed with immunoSEQ multiplex PCR; in TCRdb, only in-frame clones are kept and a portion is missing. The sample contains about 1 million clones, roughly 74% of which appear only once. Sequenced: memory CD4+ T cells from PBMCs. The sample's subset: CD45RA-negative fraction. The V gene is TRBV6-5, the J gene TRBJ2-7, with D perhaps TRBD1 or TRBD2 (6 bases each). The sequence came from a man in his late teens or twenties in good health. Some clones in this sample may be carry-over from other donors' samples. The CDR3 DNA sequence: TGTGCCAGCAGTTACTCTGGGGGGCGCTACGAGCAGTACTTC. Translation gives CASSYSGGRYEQYF.